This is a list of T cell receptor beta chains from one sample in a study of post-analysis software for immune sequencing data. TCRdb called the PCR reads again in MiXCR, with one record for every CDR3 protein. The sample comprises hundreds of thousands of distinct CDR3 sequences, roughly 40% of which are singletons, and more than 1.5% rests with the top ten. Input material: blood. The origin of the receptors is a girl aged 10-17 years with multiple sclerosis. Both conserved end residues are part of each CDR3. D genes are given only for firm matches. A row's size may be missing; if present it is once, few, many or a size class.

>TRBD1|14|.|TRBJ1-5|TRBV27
TGTGCCAGCAGTTCTGACAGGGTGGGTCAGCCCCAGCATTTT
CASSSDRVGQPQHF
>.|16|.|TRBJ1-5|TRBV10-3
TGTGCCATCAGTGAGGGGCCTACCAATAGCAATCAGCCCCAGCATTTT
CAISEGPTNSNQPQHF
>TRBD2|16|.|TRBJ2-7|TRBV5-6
TGTGCCAGCAGCGTACTAGCGGGAAGGCTCGCCTACGAGCAGTACTTC
CASSVLAGRLAYEQYF
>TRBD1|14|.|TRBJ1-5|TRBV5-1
TGCGCCAGCAGCCCCACCGACAGGGAACAGCCCCAGCATTTT
CASSPTDREQPQHF
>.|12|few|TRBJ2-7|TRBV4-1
TGCGCCAGCGCGGAGAGCTCCTACGAGCAGTACTTC
CASAESSYEQYF
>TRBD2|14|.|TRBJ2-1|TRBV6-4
TGTGCCAGCAGGGACAGGACTAGCGGGAGTGAGCAGTTCTTC
CASRDRTSGSEQFF
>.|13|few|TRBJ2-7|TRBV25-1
TGTGCCAGCAGTTCCAGGTTCCCCTACGAGCAGTACTTC
CASSSRFPYEQYF
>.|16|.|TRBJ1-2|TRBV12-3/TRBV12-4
TGTGCCAGCAGTCCCGATATGACAGGAATGAACTATGGCTACACCTTC
CASSPDMTGMNYGYTF
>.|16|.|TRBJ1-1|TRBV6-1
TGTGCCAGCAGTGAAGGATCGGGCTATGTGGACACTGAAGCTTTCTTT
CASSEGSGYVDTEAFF
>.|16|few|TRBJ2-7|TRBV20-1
TGCAGTGCTAGAGATAGTTCCCTAGCGTCTTACTACGAGCAGTACTTC
CSARDSSLASYYEQYF
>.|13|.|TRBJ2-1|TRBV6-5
TGTGCCAGCGCGGGCCGTGCCTACAATGAGCAGTTCTTC
CASAGRAYNEQFF
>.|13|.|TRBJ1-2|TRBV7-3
TGTGCCAGCAGCAAAGGGGGTACGGATGGCTACACCTTC
CASSKGGTDGYTF
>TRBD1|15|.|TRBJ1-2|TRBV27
TGTGCCAGCAGTAGAAATACAGGGGTCGGCTATGGCTACACCTTC
CASSRNTGVGYGYTF
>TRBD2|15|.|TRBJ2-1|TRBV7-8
TGTGCCAGCAGCTCCGGACTGGGAGGGGTCAATGAGCAGTTCTTC
CASSSGLGGVNEQFF
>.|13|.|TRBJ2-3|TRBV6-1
TGTGCCAGCAGTGTGCGGGCTACAGATACGCAGTATTTT
CASSVRATDTQYF
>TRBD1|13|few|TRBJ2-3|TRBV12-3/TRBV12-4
TGTGCCAGCGACAGGGGAAACACAGATACGCAGTATTTT
CASDRGNTDTQYF
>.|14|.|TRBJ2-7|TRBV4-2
TGTGCCAGCAGCCAAGATGGTCTAGTTGGCGAGCAGTACTTC
CASSQDGLVGEQYF
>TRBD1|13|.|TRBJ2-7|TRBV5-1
TGCGCCAGCAGCCCACAGGGGGCCCTCGAGCAGTACTTC
CASSPQGALEQYF
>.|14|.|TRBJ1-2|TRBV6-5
TGTGCCAGCAGTAATGCTGGGGCCGGCGGGGGCTACACCTTC
CASSNAGAGGGYTF
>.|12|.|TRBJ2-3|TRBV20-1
TGCGCCCCCTGGGGCGGCACAGATACGCAGTATTTT
CAPWGGTDTQYF
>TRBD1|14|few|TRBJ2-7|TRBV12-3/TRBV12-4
TGTGCCAGCAGTTTGTGGGGCAGGGGGAACGAGCAGTACTTC
CASSLWGRGNEQYF
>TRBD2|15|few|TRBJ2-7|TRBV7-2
TGTGCCAGCAGCTTATCTCTCGGTCGGGGGGACGAGCAGTACTTC
CASSLSLGRGDEQYF
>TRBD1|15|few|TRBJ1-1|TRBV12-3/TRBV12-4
TGTGCCAGCACCCGTGACAGGGCGATGAACACTGAAGCTTTCTTT
CASTRDRAMNTEAFF
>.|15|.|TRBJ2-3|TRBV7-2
TGTGCCAGCAGCTTGGGCGGTCAGGCGTCAGATACGCAGTATTTT
CASSLGGQASDTQYF
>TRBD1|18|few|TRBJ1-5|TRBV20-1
TGCAGTGCTAGAGATCACGGACAGGGGGCGGCAAGCAATCAGCCCCAGCATTTT
CSARDHGQGAASNQPQHF
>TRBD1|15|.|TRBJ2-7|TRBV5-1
TGCGCCAGCAGCTTTCGGACAGGGAATAGCTACGAGCAGTACTTC
CASSFRTGNSYEQYF
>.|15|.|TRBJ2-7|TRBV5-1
TGCGCCAGCAGCTTGGGTGGGGGCCCTACCGACGAGCAGTACTTC
CASSLGGGPTDEQYF
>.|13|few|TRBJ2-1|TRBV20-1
TGCTCTTCAGGGGCAGGGGCTTCCAATGAGCAGTTCTTC
CSSGAGASNEQFF
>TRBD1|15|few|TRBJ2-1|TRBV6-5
TGTGCCAGCAGTTACCCGGGACAGGGACGGGATGAGCAGTTCTTC
CASSYPGQGRDEQFF
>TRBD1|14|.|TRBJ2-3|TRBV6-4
TGTGCCAGCAGTGACGGGACAGGGGCAGATGCGCAGTATTTT
CASSDGTGADAQYF
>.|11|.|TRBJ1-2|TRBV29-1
TGCAGCGTTGAAGATCGGGATGGCTACACCTTC
CSVEDRDGYTF
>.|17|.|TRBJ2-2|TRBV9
TGTGCCAGCACCGTAGACTTGACAGGTAGTTCCACCGGGGAGCTGTTTTTT
CASTVDLTGSSTGELFF
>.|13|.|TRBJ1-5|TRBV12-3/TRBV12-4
TGTGCCAGCAGTCCGGACAGACATCAGCCCCAGCATTTT
CASSPDRHQPQHF
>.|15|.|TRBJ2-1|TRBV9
TGTGCCAGCAGCTTCCTCGGGGGCTCCTACAATGAGCAGTTCTTC
CASSFLGGSYNEQFF
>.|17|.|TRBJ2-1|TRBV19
TGTGCCAGTACCATATCCCGGCAGAGAGGGTCCTACAATGAGCAGTTCTTC
CASTISRQRGSYNEQFF
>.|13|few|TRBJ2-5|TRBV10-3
TGTGCCATCAGTGAAATAATGGGAGAGACCCAGTACTTC
CAISEIMGETQYF
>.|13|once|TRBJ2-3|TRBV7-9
TGTGCCAGCGCGCAGGGGTCGACAGATACGCAGTATTTT
CASAQGSTDTQYF
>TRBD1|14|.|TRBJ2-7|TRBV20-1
TGCAGTACTAGAGAGGCCGGGACAGGGGACGAGCAGTACTTC
CSTREAGTGDEQYF
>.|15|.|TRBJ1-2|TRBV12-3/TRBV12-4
TGTGCCAGCAGTTCCCGCCGGGTGCCATCCTATGGCTACACCTTC
CASSSRRVPSYGYTF
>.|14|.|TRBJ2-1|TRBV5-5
TGTGCCAGCAGCCCGGTGAGGGGGGACCATGAGCAGTTCTTC
CASSPVRGDHEQFF
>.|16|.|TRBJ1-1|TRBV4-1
TGCGCCAGCAGCCAAGAGAGGAAAGGGAGAGGGACTGAAGCTTTCTTT
CASSQERKGRGTEAFF
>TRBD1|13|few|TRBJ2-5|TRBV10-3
TGTGCCATCAGCCCCACAGGGGAAGAGACCCAGTACTTC
CAISPTGEETQYF
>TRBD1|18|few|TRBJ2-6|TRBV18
TGTGCCAGCTCATATTCGGGACAGGTTCGAGCTGGGGCCAACGTCCTGACTTTC
CASSYSGQVRAGANVLTF